Listed below are T cell receptor beta chains from one sample, sequenced in a study of T cell repertoires in cytomegalovirus infection. TCRdb processed the reads anew with MiXCR; each CDR3 protein has one entry. The data hold around 290,000 distinct CDR3 sequences, with about a quarter observed a single time. The sequenced sample consisted of PBMCs. Receptors originate from a human donor in good health (CMV status not recorded). Some clones in this sample may be carry-over from other donors' samples. Both conserved end residues are part of each CDR3. D genes are given only for firm matches. Size values are once, few and many counts, or a class for expanded clones, and some rows have none.

clone size,V gene,D gene,J gene,CDR3 protein,CDR3 DNA
-,TRBV11-2,-,TRBJ2-3,CASSRVSTDTQYF,TGTGCCAGCAGTAGGGTCTCCACAGATACGCAGTATTTT
-,TRBV9,-,TRBJ2-3,CASSVRGSTDTQYF,TGTGCCAGCAGCGTCCGAGGGAGCACAGATACGCAGTATTTT
many,TRBV7-2,TRBD1,TRBJ2-3,CASSKTGTGSTDTQYF,TGTGCCAGCAGCAAGACGGGGACAGGGAGCACAGATACGCAGTATTTT
many,TRBV7-6,TRBD1,TRBJ2-1,CASSLSGQGNEQFF,TGTGCCAGCAGCTTATCGGGACAGGGAAATGAGCAGTTCTTC
many,TRBV19,-,TRBJ2-1,CASTLQDEQFF,TGTGCCAGTACTCTTCAGGATGAGCAGTTCTTC
many,TRBV7-2,TRBD2,TRBJ2-7,CASSPWASGTTMDYEQYF,TGTGCCAGCAGCCCGTGGGCTAGCGGGACAACCATGGACTACGAGCAGTACTTC
few,TRBV24-1,-,TRBJ1-1,CATRGRGRTEAFF,TGTGCCACCAGGGGGAGGGGCCGTACTGAAGCTTTCTTT
many,TRBV11-2,-,TRBJ2-5,CASSLEFLTPNSQETQYF,TGTGCCAGCAGCTTAGAATTCCTGACACCAAACTCCCAAGAGACCCAGTACTTC
-,TRBV20-1,-,TRBJ2-3,CSAVLALTDTQYF,TGCAGTGCTGTCCTAGCGCTCACAGATACGCAGTATTTT
-,TRBV4-1,TRBD2,TRBJ2-1,CASSQDRGGATYNEQFF,TGCGCCAGCAGCCAAGATCGGGGAGGGGCTACCTACAATGAGCAGTTCTTC
few,TRBV12-3/TRBV12-4,-,TRBJ2-4,CASSLVVGAKNIQYF,TGTGCCAGCAGTTTAGTGGTCGGAGCCAAAAACATTCAGTACTTC
-,TRBV12-3/TRBV12-4,TRBD2,TRBJ2-7,CASSRLAGGPSYEQYF,TGTGCCAGCAGCAGACTAGCGGGAGGGCCCTCCTACGAGCAGTACTTC
few,TRBV24-1,TRBD1,TRBJ1-2,CATGDRRSNYGYTF,TGTGCCACGGGGGACAGGAGAAGTAACTATGGCTACACCTTC
few,TRBV28,-,TRBJ2-7,CASKPGLLLLEQYF,TGTGCCAGCAAACCGGGCCTACTCCTATTAGAGCAGTACTTC
few,TRBV7-6,-,TRBJ2-5,CASSWGTSETQYF,TGTGCCAGCAGCTGGGGGACTTCAGAGACCCAGTACTTC
-,TRBV20-1,-,TRBJ2-5,CSAREGTRGGTQYF,TGCAGTGCTAGAGAGGGGACGCGAGGGGGGACCCAGTACTTC
-,TRBV12-3/TRBV12-4,-,TRBJ1-5,CASSPGTYDQPQHF,TGTGCCAGCAGTCCAGGGACCTATGATCAGCCCCAGCATTTT
many,TRBV7-2,-,TRBJ2-1,CASQGFVYNEQFF,TGTGCCAGCCAGGGGTTCGTATACAATGAGCAGTTCTTC
-,TRBV11-3,TRBD2,TRBJ2-3,CASSLEERSGGAILDTQYF,TGTGCCAGCAGCTTAGAGGAGCGTAGCGGGGGGGCCATTTTAGATACGCAGTATTTT
many,TRBV7-2,TRBD2,TRBJ2-3,CASSLIFREGTDTQYF,TGTGCCAGCAGCTTAATTTTCCGGGAGGGCACAGATACGCAGTATTTT
-,TRBV15,-,TRBJ1-4,CATSRPDIGELFF,TGTGCCACCAGCAGACCCGACATCGGCGAACTGTTTTTT
-,TRBV4-1,-,TRBJ2-3,CASSRGEYPDTQYF,TGCGCCAGCAGCCGAGGGGAGTACCCAGATACGCAGTATTTT
-,TRBV28,TRBD1,TRBJ1-4,CASIQGVVTNEKLFF,TGTGCCAGCATCCAGGGGGTAGTAACTAATGAAAAACTGTTTTTT
few,TRBV27,-,TRBJ1-2,CASSPGRLYGYTF,TGTGCCAGCTCGCCGGGGCGCCTCTATGGCTACACCTTC
many,TRBV11-2,TRBD1,TRBJ1-1,CASSADRGARGEAFF,TGTGCCAGCAGCGCAGACAGGGGCGCACGGGGAGAAGCTTTCTTT
-,TRBV6-2/TRBV6-3,TRBD1,TRBJ1-6,CASSYSGQGFLGNSTLHF,TGTGCCAGCAGTTACTCGGGACAGGGGTTTTTAGGCAATTCAACCCTCCACTTT
few,TRBV28,-,TRBJ1-1,CASSLRETEAFF,TGTGCCAGCAGTTTGAGGGAAACTGAAGCTTTCTTT
few,TRBV2,-,TRBJ2-1,CASSVSPTGEQFF,TGTGCCAGCAGTGTCAGTCCTACGGGTGAGCAGTTCTTC
-,TRBV6-5,-,TRBJ2-1,CASSYGGTEINEQFF,TGTGCCAGCAGTTACGGCGGGACAGAGATCAATGAGCAGTTCTTC
-,TRBV2,TRBD1,TRBJ2-2,CASSRDSTTGELFF,TGTGCCAGCAGCCGGGACAGTACCACCGGGGAGCTGTTTTTT